This TCR beta chain appears in the sequencing data of a study of cytomegalovirus exposure and HLA in healthy donors. The V gene lost 5 bases and the J gene lost 1 base, with 15 bases spanning the gap. CDR3 size: 16 residues. Germline loops: CDR1 GTSNPN, CDR2 SVGIG (reference sequence). PCR employed 60 Vbeta and 13 Jbeta primers. Clones were read by immunoSEQ multiplex PCR, and TCRdb kept only the in-frame ones, dropping some. The sample holds 150,000 to 200,000 clones, around three quarters seen once. Notes on the study in general: Analyses of presence/absence relied on an assumption of roughly uniform sequencing depth across donors.

About this clone itself: Antigen unknown.

The material sequenced was PBMCs. The chain uses TRBV30 and TRBJ2-6; D ambiguous. This clonotype originated in a woman aged 25 to 45 in good health and CMV-seropositive. The CDR3 sequence: CAWSYVSLSGANVLTF. The DNA of the CDR3 is TGTGCCTGGTCTTACGTCAGTTTGTCTGGGGCCAACGTCCTGACTTTC.